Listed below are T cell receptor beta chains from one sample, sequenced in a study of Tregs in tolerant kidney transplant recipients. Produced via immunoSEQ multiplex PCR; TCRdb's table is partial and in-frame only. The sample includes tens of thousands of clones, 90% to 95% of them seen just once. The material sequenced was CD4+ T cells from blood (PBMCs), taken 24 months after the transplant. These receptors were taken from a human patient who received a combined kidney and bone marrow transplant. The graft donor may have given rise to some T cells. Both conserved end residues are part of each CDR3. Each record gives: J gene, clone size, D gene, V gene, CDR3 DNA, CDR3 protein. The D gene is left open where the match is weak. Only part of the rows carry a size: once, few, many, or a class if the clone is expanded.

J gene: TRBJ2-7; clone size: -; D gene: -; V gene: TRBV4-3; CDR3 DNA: TGCGCCAGCAGCCCAGACGATAGCGACTCCTACGAGCAGTACTTC; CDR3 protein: CASSPDDSDSYEQYF
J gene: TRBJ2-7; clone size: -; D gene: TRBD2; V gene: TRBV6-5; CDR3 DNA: TGTGCCAGCAGTTACTCGAGATATGCGGGAGCCCACGAGCAGTACTTC; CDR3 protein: CASSYSRYAGAHEQYF
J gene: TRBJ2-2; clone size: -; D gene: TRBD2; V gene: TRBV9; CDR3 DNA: TGTGCCAGCAGCGCAACCGGACTAGCGGGGGCCGGGGAGCTGTTTTTT; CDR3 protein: CASSATGLAGAGELFF
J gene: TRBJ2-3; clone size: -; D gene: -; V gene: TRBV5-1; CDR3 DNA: TGCGCCAGCAGCCTCACAGATACGCAGTATTTT; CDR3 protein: CASSLTDTQYF
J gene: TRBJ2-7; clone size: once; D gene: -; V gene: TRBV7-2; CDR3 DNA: TGTGCCAGCAGCAGGGGATCCTACGAGCAGTACTTC; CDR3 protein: CASSRGSYEQYF
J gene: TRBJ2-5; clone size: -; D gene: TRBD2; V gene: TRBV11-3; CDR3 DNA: TGTGCCAGCAGCAAACTAGCGGCCCAAGAGACCCAGTACTTC; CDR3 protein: CASSKLAAQETQYF
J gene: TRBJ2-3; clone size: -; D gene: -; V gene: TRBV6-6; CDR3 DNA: TGTGCCAGCAAACTAGGAATACGGCGCACAGATACGCAGTATTTT; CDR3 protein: CASKLGIRRTDTQYF
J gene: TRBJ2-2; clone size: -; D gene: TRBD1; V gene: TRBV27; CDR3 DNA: TGTGCCAGCAGTTATACAGGGGTGGGGACCGGGGAGCTGTTTTTT; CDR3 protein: CASSYTGVGTGELFF
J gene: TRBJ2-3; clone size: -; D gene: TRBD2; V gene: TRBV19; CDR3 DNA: TGTGCCAGTAGTATGCGGGAGAGCACAGATACGCAGTATTTT; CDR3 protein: CASSMRESTDTQYF
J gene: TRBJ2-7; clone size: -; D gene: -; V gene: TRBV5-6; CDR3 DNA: TGTGCCAGCAGCTTGTTACCGCGGGGCTCGCCCTACGAGCAGTACTTC; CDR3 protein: CASSLLPRGSPYEQYF
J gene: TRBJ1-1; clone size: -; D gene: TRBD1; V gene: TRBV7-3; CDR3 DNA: TGTGCCAGCAGCTTAGGGAGACAGGGGGATACTGAAGCTTTCTTT; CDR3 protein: CASSLGRQGDTEAFF
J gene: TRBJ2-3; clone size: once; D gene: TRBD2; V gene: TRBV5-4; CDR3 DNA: TGTGCCAGCAGCTTGGACGGCGGGGGACGTCCAGATACGCAGTATTTT; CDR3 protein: CASSLDGGGRPDTQYF
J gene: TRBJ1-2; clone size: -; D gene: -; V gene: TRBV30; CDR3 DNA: TGTGCCTGTCTCGACAGATACTATGGCTACACCTTC; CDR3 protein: CACLDRYYGYTF
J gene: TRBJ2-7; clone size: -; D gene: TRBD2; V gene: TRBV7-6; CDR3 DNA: TGTGCCAGCAGCACGACTAGCGGGAGTTCCTACGAGCAGTACTTC; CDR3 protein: CASSTTSGSSYEQYF
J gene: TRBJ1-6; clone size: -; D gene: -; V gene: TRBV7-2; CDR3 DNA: TGTGCCAGCAGCTTAGCGCCAGGCAGGGTTGAATCACCCCTCCACTTT; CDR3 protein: CASSLAPGRVESPLHF
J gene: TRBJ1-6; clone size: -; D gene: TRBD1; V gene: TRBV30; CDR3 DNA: TGTGCCTGCTTGGACAGGGGGAATTCACCCCTCCACTTT; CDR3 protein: CACLDRGNSPLHF
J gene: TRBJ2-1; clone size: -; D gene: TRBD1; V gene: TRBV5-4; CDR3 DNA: TGTGCCAGCAGATTTAGTACAGGGGGGCTCTACAATGAGCAGTTCTTC; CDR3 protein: CASRFSTGGLYNEQFF
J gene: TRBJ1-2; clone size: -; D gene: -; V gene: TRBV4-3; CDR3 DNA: TGCGCCAGCAGCCGGGCTCTTTCAGGGGACGGCTACACCTTC; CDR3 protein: CASSRALSGDGYTF
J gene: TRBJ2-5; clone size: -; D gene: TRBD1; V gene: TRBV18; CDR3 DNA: TGTGCCAGCTCACCACCGCTGGGACAGGGGAGAGAGACCCAGTACTTC; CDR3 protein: CASSPPLGQGRETQYF
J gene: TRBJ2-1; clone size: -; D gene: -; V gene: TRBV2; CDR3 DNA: TGTGCCAGCGGAGTGGTGCAGTTCTTC; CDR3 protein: CASGVVQFF
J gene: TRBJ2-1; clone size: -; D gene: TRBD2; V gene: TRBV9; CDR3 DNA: TGTGCCAGCAGCGTAGGAGCGGGAGTAATCAATGAGCAGTTCTTC; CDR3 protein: CASSVGAGVINEQFF
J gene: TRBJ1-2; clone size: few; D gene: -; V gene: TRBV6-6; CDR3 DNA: TGTGCCAGCAGCCTAACAGGAGCTAACTATGGCTACACCTTC; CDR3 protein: CASSLTGANYGYTF
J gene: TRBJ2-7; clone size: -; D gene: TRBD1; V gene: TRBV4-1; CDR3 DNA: TGCGCCAGCAGCCAACGGACAGGGGACTACGAGCAGTACTTC; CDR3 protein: CASSQRTGDYEQYF
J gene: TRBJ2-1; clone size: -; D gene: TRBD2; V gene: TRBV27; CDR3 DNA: TGTGCCAGCAGTTTACGGTTACTAGCGGGGGGGGATGAGCAGTTCTTC; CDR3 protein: CASSLRLLAGGDEQFF
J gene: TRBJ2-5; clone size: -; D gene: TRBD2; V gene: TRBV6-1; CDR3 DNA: TGTGCCAGCAGTGTCCGGACTAGCGGGGGGACCCAGTACTTC; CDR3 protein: CASSVRTSGGTQYF
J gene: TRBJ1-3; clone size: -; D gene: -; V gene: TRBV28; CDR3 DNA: TGTGCCAGCAGCCCTCCCGGACATTTGTCTGGAAACACCATATATTTT; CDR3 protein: CASSPPGHLSGNTIYF
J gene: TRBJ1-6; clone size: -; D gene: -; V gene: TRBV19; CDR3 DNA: TGTGCCAGTAGTACTTATTTAGGGGGATCAACCCTAAATTCACCCCTCCACTTT; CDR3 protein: CASSTYLGGSTLNSPLHF
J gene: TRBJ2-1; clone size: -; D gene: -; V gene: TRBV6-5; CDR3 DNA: TGTGCCAGCAGCAGAACTAGGGAAGGGTACAATGAGCAGTTCTTC; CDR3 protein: CASSRTREGYNEQFF
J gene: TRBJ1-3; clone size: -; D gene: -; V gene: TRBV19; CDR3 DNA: TGTGCCAGTAGTATAGGGGGGCGCGACTCTGGAAACACCATATATTTT; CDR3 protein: CASSIGGRDSGNTIYF
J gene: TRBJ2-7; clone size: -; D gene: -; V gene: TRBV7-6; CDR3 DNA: TGTGCCAGCAGCTTAGCCCCACTCGCGGACTCCTACGAGCAGTACTTC; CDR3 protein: CASSLAPLADSYEQYF
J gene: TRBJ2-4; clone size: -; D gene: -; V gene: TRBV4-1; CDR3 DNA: TGCGCCAGCAGCCAAGATGGGAAGGGGATTCAGTACTTC; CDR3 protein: CASSQDGKGIQYF
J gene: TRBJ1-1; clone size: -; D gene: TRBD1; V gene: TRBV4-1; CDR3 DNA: TGCGCCAGCAGTCTCGACAGGGATGCTTTCTTT; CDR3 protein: CASSLDRDAFF